The 21 T cell receptor beta chains in this list originate from one sample, sequenced in a study of blood T cell repertoires in COVID-19. The repertoire was sequenced with immunoSEQ multiplex PCR; TCRdb's copy has only in-frame clones and lacks some. Of more than 300,000 clones listed, under 95% are singletons. The sequencing input was peripheral blood. These receptors originate from a woman under 30 who had recovered from COVID-19.

The V and J genes are TRBV7-2 and TRBJ2-7, with D perhaps matching TRBD2 (5 bases). There are 16 residues in the CDR3. The germline V gene has CDR1 SGHTA and CDR2 FQGNSA. Trimming shortened V by 1 base and J by 0 bases, and 13 bases separated the two germline ends. CDR3 residues: CASSLEGGLSSYEQYV. For the CDR3, the DNA is TGTGCCAGCAGCTTAGAAGGCGGGCTTAGCTCCTACGAGCAGTACGTC.

The sample holds one count of this clone. The chain couples TRBV19 to TRBJ2-1; a weak D match, TRBD2 (7 bases). This CDR3 spans 15 amino acids. Deletions cut 7 bases from V and 2 bases from J, with 15 bases between. Germline V gene lookup returns CDR1 LNHDA and CDR2 SQIVND (reference sequence). The DNA of the CDR3 is TGTGCCAGTAACCTACAGGGAGGGACCTACAATGAGCAGTTCTTC. Residues: CASNLQGGTYNEQFF.

This clone was seen just once. This chain connects TRBV11-2 to TRBJ1-6, with TRBD1 identical over 10 bases. This CDR3 has 15 amino acids. The germline gives CDR1 SGHAT, CDR2 FQNNGV. The V gene end was trimmed by 0 bases and the J gene end by 8 bases; junction bases not matched to a gene: 1. As DNA, the CDR3 is TGTGCCAGCAGCTTAGAAGGGACAGGGGATTCACCCCTCCACTTT. Translated: CASSLEGTGDSPLHF.

The V and J genes are TRBV2 and TRBJ2-4, with a weak D call TRBD2 (6 bases). V was trimmed by 9 bases and J by 7 bases, leaving 19 bases between them. The CDR3 covers 14 residues. CDR1 is SNHLY and CDR2 is FYNNEI in the germline V gene. The CDR3 coding sequence is TGTGCCAGTCAAAGGGGCGGGGAGGTGAACATTCAGTACTTC. Translated, it gives CASQRGGEVNIQYF.

V is TRBV15 and J is TRBJ2-3; 15 nucleotides line up with TRBD2. Trimming at V came to 3 bases and at J to 1 base, leaving 14 bases not matched to a gene. CDR1 and CDR2 from the germline V gene are LNHNV and YYDKDF (reference sequence). The CDR3 is 21 amino acids. Written as DNA, the CDR3 is TGTGCCACCAGCAGTGGGGCCGGGACTAGCGGGAGGCCCTATCGCACAGATACGCAGTATTTT. Its protein product is CATSSGAGTSGRPYRTDTQYF.

V gene TRBV7-9 combines with J gene TRBJ2-3; maybe TRBD2 (6 bases). The CDR3 sequence is 15 residues long. CDR1 SEHNR and CDR2 FQNEAQ come from the germline V gene (reference sequence). V was cut by 11 bases and J by 3 bases, with 21 bases left in between. As DNA, the CDR3 is TGTGCCTCCACGGAGGGCGGGTATTCGACAGATACGCAGTATTTT. It specifies CASTEGGYSTDTQYF.

V is TRBV27 and J is TRBJ2-2, with TRBD2 as a possible D gene (6 bases). The ends were cut back, 0 bases at V and 5 bases at J, with 7 bases in the middle. Germline CDR1 and CDR2: MNHEY and SMNVEV (reference sequence). The CDR3 has 14 residues. CDR3: CASSLSGTTGELFF. The CDR3 bases are TGTGCCAGCAGTTTATCAGGGACTACCGGGGAGCTGTTTTTT.

This chain uses TRBV11-3 with TRBJ2-5, with D perhaps matching TRBD2 (6 bases). The length of the CDR3 is 15 residues. Germline V CDR1 and CDR2: SGHNT, YENEEA. Trimming left V 5 bases short and J 4 bases short, with 17 bases between. As DNA, the CDR3 is TGTGCCAGCAGCCCAGATTCGACTAGATCAGAGACCCAGTACTTC. This gives the protein CASSPDSTRSETQYF.

The chain uses TRBV10-2 and TRBJ2-5, with TRBD2 identical over 9 bases. Germline V gene sequence: CDR1 WSHSY, CDR2 SAAADI. The CDR3 sequence is 14 residues long. With 5 bases clipped from V and 7 bases from J, the junction kept 8 bases outside the gene matches. DNA for the CDR3: TGCGCCAGCAGTAGCGGTAGCGGGAGCCGGACCCAGTACTTC. Amino acid sequence: CASSSGSGSRTQYF.

The chain carries TRBV19 and TRBJ2-1; 14 bases fit TRBD2. Trimming at V came to 3 bases and at J to 3 bases, leaving 7 bases not matched to a gene. Germline CDR1 and CDR2: LNHDA and SQIVND (reference sequence). This CDR3 spans 18 amino acids. CDR3 region: CASSIIGTSGSIYNEQFF. CDR3 nucleotides: TGTGCCAGTAGTATCATAGGGACTAGCGGGAGTATCTACAATGAGCAGTTCTTC.

This sequence joins TRBV24-1 and TRBJ1-1, with TRBD1 matching 11 bases. Germline CDR1 KGHDR, CDR2 SFDVKD. The CDR3 spans 15 residues. With V trimmed by 6 bases and J by 3 bases, 5 bases remained unmatched. The CDR3 DNA follows: TGTGCCACCAGTTTAGGGACAGGGGGGCACACTGAAGCTTTCTTT. Its translation is CATSLGTGGHTEAFF.

The chain links TRBV5-1 to TRBJ2-1, with unresolved D. The CDR3 loop spans 13 amino acids. CDR1 SGHRS and CDR2 YFSETQ come from the germline V gene. Trimming removed 4 bases at V and 5 bases at J, with 10 bases between. In DNA form, the CDR3 reads TGCGCCAGCAGCCCGGGTGGAGACAATGAGCAGTTCTTC. Amino acid sequence: CASSPGGDNEQFF.

DNA for the CDR3: TGTGCCAGCAGTGTCCGACAGGGGGCCGGAAAACTGTTTTTT. It translates to CASSVRQGAGKLFF. This chain connects TRBV6-4 to TRBJ1-4, with 10 positions matching TRBD1. The V gene end was trimmed by 4 bases and the J gene end by 10 bases; junction bases not matched to a gene: 6. Per the germline V gene, CDR1 is MRHNA and CDR2 is SNTAGT. The CDR3 runs to 14 residues.

The rearrangement links TRBV11-2 to TRBJ2-7; 10 bases align to TRBD2. CDR1 and CDR2 (germline): SGHAT, FQNNGV. With V trimmed by 5 bases and J by 3 bases, 4 bases remained unmatched. This CDR3 is 14 amino acids long. CDR3 sequence: CASSTGLAVYEQYV. In nucleotides, the CDR3 is TGTGCCAGCAGCACCGGACTAGCGGTCTACGAGCAGTACGTC.

V usage is TRBV12-5 and J usage is TRBJ1-5; D not resolved. CDR3 length equals 17 residues. Trimming cost V 6 bases and J 2 bases, with 20 bases left between them. The germline CDR1 and CDR2 sequences are LGHNT and FRNRAP. CDR3 sequence (DNA): TGTGCTAGTGGACCCCTCGGTGCCCTTGGAGGCAATCAGCCCCAGCATTTT. It yields the protein CASGPLGALGGNQPQHF.

This chain links TRBV19 with TRBJ1-6, with TRBD1 matching 10 bases. Losses at the gene ends were 6 bases for V and 6 bases for J; bases not matched to a gene: 2. Germline V gene sequence: CDR1 LNHDA, CDR2 SQIVND (reference sequence). The CDR3 covers 14 residues. CDR3 sequence (DNA): TGTGCCAGTAGGGGACAGGGGATTAATTCACCCCTCCACTTT. This encodes CASRGQGINSPLHF.

This rearrangement joins TRBV5-6 to TRBJ2-2, with 8 bases fitting TRBD2. From germline, CDR1 is SGHDT and CDR2 YYEEEE. Unmatched junction bases numbered 7, after V lost 1 base and J lost 5 bases. This CDR3 has 16 residues. In DNA form, the CDR3 reads TGTGCCAGCAGCTTGAGTCTAGCGGGTTATACCGGGGAGCTGTTTTTT. This encodes CASSLSLAGYTGELFF.

The chain links TRBV7-2 to TRBJ1-2; 8 nucleotides agree with TRBD1. The V gene end was trimmed by 5 bases and the J gene end by 7 bases; junction bases not matched to a gene: 6. CDR3 length: 13 amino acids. CDR1 is SGHTA, CDR2 FQGNSA, per germline. CDR3 protein: CASSPRGQLGYTF. The CDR3 DNA is TGTGCCAGCAGCCCCAGGGGGCAGCTTGGCTACACCTTC.

The V call is TRBV4-1, the J call TRBJ1-1, with TRBD1 matching 8 bases. Trimming at V came to 0 bases and at J to 1 base, leaving 7 bases not matched to a gene. The length of the CDR3 is 17 residues. From germline, CDR1 is MGHRA and CDR2 YSYEKL. The CDR3 region is CASSQDHPGGWNTEAFF. The CDR3 DNA reads as TGCGCCAGCAGCCAAGATCACCCAGGGGGCTGGAACACTGAAGCTTTCTTT.

The CDR3 sequence is CASSAARGNEKLFF. The CDR3 region has the DNA TGTGCCAGCAGCGCCGCCAGGGGGAATGAAAAACTGTTTTTT. The rearrangement uses TRBV4-2 and TRBJ1-4; TRBD1 aligns across 7 bases. The CDR3 runs to 14 residues. The germline V gene has CDR1 LGHNA and CDR2 YNFKEQ. Trimming at V came to 5 bases and at J to 5 bases, leaving 5 bases not matched to a gene.

This chain uses TRBV6-5 with TRBJ2-3, with 8 bases lining up with TRBD2. V trimming: 2 bases; J trimming: 1 base; junction bases outside the gene matches: 5. The length of the CDR3 is 16 residues. Germline CDR1 MNHEY, CDR2 SVGAGI. The CDR3 region has the DNA TGTGCCAGCAGTTACCTTGCGGGAGGTGGCACAGATACGCAGTATTTT. Translation gives CASSYLAGGGTDTQYF.